The 32 T cell receptor beta chains below all came from one sample that was sequenced in a study of molecular identifiers for immune sequencing clone quantification. MiXCR was run by TCRdb on the PCR reads, yielding one entry per CDR3 protein. The table records roughly 100,000 distinct CDR3 sequences, around 30% of them present only once. Specimen: naive CD8+ T cells from blood, with Jurkat cell RNA spiked in. Subset defined: FACS-sorted CD8+CD4-CCR7+CD45RA+ naive T cells. The receptors were gathered from a human donor in good health. Some libraries in this study had Jurkat cell RNA spiked in.

The chain uses TRBV28 and TRBJ2-7, with 8 positions matching TRBD1. The ends lost 2 bases at V and 2 bases at J; junction bases unmatched: 14. The CDR3 runs 18 residues. The germline gives CDR1 MDHEN, CDR2 SYDVKM. For the CDR3, the DNA is TGTGCCAGCAGTTTAATGGGCCTAAGGCAGGGGGCAACCTACGAGCAGTACTTC. As protein: CASSLMGLRQGATYEQYF.

The chain couples TRBV20-1 to TRBJ1-6; D gene uncertain. Trimming stripped 6 bases from V and 5 bases from J, with 17 bases between. This CDR3 has 15 amino acids. Germline CDR1 DFQATT, CDR2 SNEGSKA (reference sequence). CDR3 DNA: TGCAGTGCCAAGAGACAATACGACAATAATTCACCCCTCCACTTT. Translation gives CSAKRQYDNNSPLHF.

Points on this clonotype: Given a much more abundant clone one base away, this may be a read error. The chain employs TRBV28 and TRBJ2-6, with D maybe TRBD1 (5 bases). From germline, CDR1 is MDHEN and CDR2 SYDVKM. The CDR3 sequence is 17 residues long. CDR3 region: CASSSAGIDSGANVLPF. In nucleotides, the CDR3 is TGTGCCAGCAGCTCGGCAGGGATAGACTCTGGGGCCAACGTCCTGCCTTTC.

This clonotype was found a few times. The chain couples TRBV6-5 to TRBJ2-3; no reliable D call. CDR3 length: 14 amino acids. V was clipped by 2 bases and J by 2 bases, with 8 bases between them. Germline CDR1 and CDR2: MNHEY and SVGAGI. This CDR3 reads CASSYIGNTDTQYF. The CDR3 DNA reads TGTGCCAGCAGTTACATAGGGAACACAGATACGCAGTATTTT.

This clonotype was counted only a few times. This chain connects TRBV9 to TRBJ2-7; 9 bases agree with TRBD1. From germline, CDR1 is SGDLS and CDR2 YYNGEE. J was trimmed by 5 bases and V by 0 bases; bases with no gene match: 3. The CDR3 is 14 residues long. CDR3 sequence reads: CASSVGGQGDEQYF. CDR3 nucleotide sequence: TGTGCCAGCAGCGTAGGGGGACAGGGTGACGAGCAGTACTTC. The full variable domain, rest sourced from reference TRBV9 and TRBJ2-7, is DSGVTQTPKHLITATGQRVTLRCSPRSGDLSVYWYQQSLDQGLQFLIQYYNGEERAKGNILERFSAQQFPDLHSELNLSSLELGDSALYFCASSVGGQGDEQYFGPGTRLTVT.

J is TRBJ2-3 and V is TRBV12-3 or TRBV12-4, with TRBD2 matching 7 bases. CDR3 length: 15 residues. The V and J ends lost 3 bases and 1 base, in that order; junction bases with no gene match: 4. In nucleotides, the CDR3 is TGTGCCAGCAGTTTGTGGCGGGAGCGCACAGATACGCAGTATTTT. Amino acid sequence: CASSLWRERTDTQYF.

Regarding this clonotype: A much larger clone is a single base away; this may be a read error. The chain combines TRBV4-2 with TRBJ1-1; TRBD1 agrees at 7 bases. There are 13 residues in the CDR3. The J segment lost 11 bases and the V segment lost 0 bases, leaving 6 bases of the junction unmatched. Germline-derived CDR1 and CDR2 are LGHNA and YNFKEQ. CDR3 bases: TGTGCCAGCAGCCAAGAGATGGACAGGTCCGCTTTCTTT. Translating it yields CASSQEMDRSAFF.

The CDR3 DNA reads TGTGCCAGCAGTTTAAGACAGGTTCAGCCCCAGCATTTT. It translates to CASSLRQVQPQHF. V is TRBV28 and J is TRBJ1-5; maybe TRBD1 (6 bases). Trimming removed 2 bases at V and 6 bases at J, with 8 bases between. The CDR3 totals 13 residues. The germline V gene has CDR1 MDHEN and CDR2 SYDVKM.

The chain couples TRBV3-1 to TRBJ1-6; TRBD1 matches 12 bases. Germline V gene sequence: CDR1 LGHDT, CDR2 YNNKEL (reference sequence). The V and J ends lost 1 base and 9 bases, in that order; junction bases with no gene match: 7. The CDR3 loop spans 17 amino acids. The CDR3 nucleotides are TGTGCCAGCAGCCAAGGTCTCGGGACAGGGGGCGGTTCACCCCTCCACTTT. Translated, it gives CASSQGLGTGGGSPLHF.

This clonotype has more than one count but fewer than ten. The chain couples TRBV27 to TRBJ1-6, with D unclear. Germline loops: CDR1 MNHEY, CDR2 SMNVEV (reference sequence). The CDR3 extends over 15 amino acids. V was trimmed by 0 bases and J by 9 bases, leaving 12 bases between them. CDR3 DNA sequence: TGTGCCAGCAGTTTATCTGGGTCCAGAACTTCACCCCTCCACTTT. Protein sequence: CASSLSGSRTSPLHF.

Remarks on this clonotype: One base away lies a much larger clone, so this may be a sequencing read error. J is TRBJ2-6 and V is TRBV23-1; TRBD1 agrees at 8 bases. TRBV23-1 is identified as an open reading frame with a role that is uncertain. V trimming: 3 bases; J trimming: 13 bases; junction bases outside the gene matches: 8. The CDR3 sequence is 14 residues long. The CDR3 loop reads CASSQETGVEVLTF. The CDR3 DNA reads TGCGCCAGCAGTCAGGAGACAGGGGTAGAGGTCCTGACTTTC.

To note about this clonotype: A much larger clone differs from this one at a single base, so this may be a read error. The missing conserved phenylalanine or tryptophan at the end of this CDR3 makes a read error likely. V gene TRBV5-3 combines with J gene TRBJ1-5; D is ambiguous. TRBV5-3 falls under the ORF class, with uncertain function. The CDR3 length is 13 residues. Trimming stripped 8 bases from V and 4 bases from J, with 13 bases between. The CDR3 here is CASSPGWNQPQHL. CDR3 sequence (DNA): TGTGCCAGCAGCCCCGGTTGGAATCAGCCCCAGCATCTT.

A remark on this clonotype: Being one base from a much bigger clone, this may be a read error. The chain joins TRBV28 to TRBJ2-2; the D is unclear. The germline V gene encodes CDR1 MDHEN and CDR2 SYDVKM. This CDR3 has 13 residues. V lost 8 bases, J lost 3 bases, and 10 bases lay in between. The CDR3 protein is CASGKQYTGELFF. In DNA form, the CDR3 reads TGTGCCAGCGGTAAACAATACACCGGGGAGCTGTTTTTT. The complete variable domain, with remaining parts taken from reference TRBV28 and TRBJ2-2, reads DVKVTQSSRYLVKRTGEKVFLECVQDMDHENMFWYRQDPGLGLRLIYFSYDVKMKEKGDIPEGYSVSREKKERFSLILESASTNQTSMYLCASGKQYTGELFFGEGSRLTVL.

The rearrangement links TRBV7-8 to TRBJ2-3; D perhaps matches TRBD1 (5 bases). The CDR3 contains 12 residues. Between the trimmed V and J ends, which lost 7 bases and 5 bases, there was a span of 10 bases. Per the germline V gene, CDR1 is SGHVS and CDR2 is FQNEAQ. CDR3 DNA sequence: TGTGCCAGCACCCTAAGGGGAGATACGCAGTATTTT. It is translated as CASTLRGDTQYF.

This clonotype appeared many times. J is TRBJ2-1 and V is TRBV5-4; D perhaps matches TRBD2 (5 bases). The CDR3 contains 15 residues. In germline, CDR1 is SGHNT, CDR2 YYREEE (reference sequence). V was trimmed by 0 bases and J by 3 bases, leaving 10 bases between them. CDR3 protein: CASSLGWESYNEQFF. CDR3 DNA sequence: TGTGCCAGCAGCTTGGGGTGGGAGAGCTACAATGAGCAGTTCTTC.

In its sample, this clonotype was seen a few times. V usage is TRBV6-2 or TRBV6-3 and J usage is TRBJ2-6, with unresolved D. There are 17 residues in the CDR3. V lost 0 bases and J lost 1, with 10 bases in between. Germline CDR1 and CDR2: MNHEY and SVGEGT. The CDR3 DNA reads as TGTGCCAGCAGTTACTCCCGGGTTATATCTGGGGCCAACGTCCTGACTTTC. Its protein product is CASSYSRVISGANVLTF.

The chain is built from TRBV28 and TRBJ2-7; TRBD2 matches 10 bases. This CDR3 has 19 residues. Germline CDR1 and CDR2: MDHEN and SYDVKM. The junction had 21 bases not matched to a gene; V was cut back by 8 bases and J by 2 bases. Here the CDR3 DNA reads TGTGCCAGCGGCCAGACAGGACCGCTAGCGGGAGCCATGCCCTACGAGCAGTACTTC. Residues: CASGQTGPLAGAMPYEQYF. Variable domain in full (rest from reference TRBV28 and TRBJ2-7): DVKVTQSSRYLVKRTGEKVFLECVQDMDHENMFWYRQDPGLGLRLIYFSYDVKMKEKGDIPEGYSVSREKKERFSLILESASTNQTSMYLCASGQTGPLAGAMPYEQYFGPGTRLTVT.

Notes on this clonotype: This likely comes from a read error, as the CDR3 has no conserved phenylalanine or tryptophan at its end. The chain employs TRBV7-9 and TRBJ2-5, with D maybe TRBD2 (6 bases). V was trimmed by 1 base and J by 3 bases, leaving 12 bases between them. Germline V lookup: CDR1 SEHNR, CDR2 FQNEAQ (reference sequence). This CDR3 comprises 15 residues. The CDR3 region is CASSLGVTGEETQYS. The DNA for the CDR3 is TGTGCCAGCAGCTTAGGAGTGACGGGAGAAGAGACCCAGTACTCC.

This clonotype has at least ten counts. The CDR3 DNA reads TGCAGCGTTGCACAGATATATGGCTACACCTTC. Translating gives CSVAQIYGYTF. The chain combines TRBV29-1 with TRBJ1-2; D uncertain. Trimming left V 4 bases short and J 5 bases short, with 8 bases between. The CDR3 consists of 11 residues. Germline loops: CDR1 SQVTM, CDR2 ANQGSEA.

This clonotype was detected a few times. The chain links TRBV20-1 to TRBJ2-1, with TRBD2 as a possible D gene (5 bases). The CDR3 totals 14 residues. Trimming shortened V by 2 bases and J by 7 bases, and 15 bases separated the two germline ends. Looked up from germline, CDR1 is DFQATT and CDR2 is SNEGSKA (reference sequence). DNA for the CDR3: TGCAGTGCTAGATATCTGCGGGCGGGTAATGAGCAGTTCTTC. As protein: CSARYLRAGNEQFF.

This chain connects TRBV4-3 to TRBJ1-1, with TRBD1 as a possible D gene (6 bases). From germline, CDR1 is LGHNA and CDR2 YSLEER. Trimming pared 2 bases from V and 9 bases from J, leaving 13 bases between. The CDR3 contains 13 residues. The CDR3 DNA reads as TGCGCCAGCAGCCAATTTCGCGGACAGCAAGCTTTCTTT. This gives the protein CASSQFRGQQAFF.

Note on this clonotype: A junction end diverges from the germline sequence, so it may reflect a read error. This rearrangement joins TRBV27 to TRBJ2-1; D is tentatively TRBD1 or TRBD2 (5 bases each). This CDR3 contains 12 residues. Looked up from germline, CDR1 is MNHEY and CDR2 is SMNVEV (reference sequence). The CDR3 loop reads CARSWRGDEQFF. As DNA, the CDR3 is TGTGCCAGAAGTTGGAGAGGGGATGAGCAGTTCTTC.

The table lists this clonotype with many counts. The chain has TRBV7-6 and TRBJ2-7; D is unclear. CDR1 is SGHVS, CDR2 FNYEAQ, per germline. The length of the CDR3 is 12 residues. With 0 bases removed from V and 6 bases from J, the gap between germline ends came to 6 bases. CDR3 in DNA: TGTGCCAGCAGCTTAGCCGTTGGCGAGCAGTACTTC. Translating gives CASSLAVGEQYF.

This chain uses TRBV6-6 with TRBJ2-3; TRBD2 is a possible D gene (6 bases). The germline CDR1 and CDR2 sequences are MNHNY and SVGAGI (reference sequence). CDR3 length: 15 amino acids. V lost 6 bases and J 0 bases, leaving 13 bases between the germline ends. CDR3 protein: CASSASDVSTDTQYF. The CDR3, as DNA: TGTGCCAGCAGCGCTAGCGATGTTAGCACAGATACGCAGTATTTT.

This clonotype occurred a few times. J is TRBJ1-1 and V is TRBV6-2 or TRBV6-3; D gene ambiguous. Germline loops: CDR1 MNHEY, CDR2 SVGEGT. Trimming cost V 8 bases and J 0 bases, with 16 bases left between them. The CDR3 covers 15 residues. CDR3 in amino acids: CASSDPGPMNTEAFF. The DNA of the CDR3 is TGTGCCAGCTCTGACCCAGGTCCCATGAACACTGAAGCTTTCTTT.

This clonotype was seen a handful of times. The genes are TRBV6-1 and TRBJ2-2; 14 nucleotides line up with TRBD2. The CDR3 consists of 17 residues. CDR1 MNHNS and CDR2 SASEGT come from the germline V gene. The junction had 9 bases not matched to a gene; V was cut back by 11 bases and J by 1 base. CDR3 region: CAETGLAGGRNTGELFF. For the CDR3, the DNA is TGTGCCGAAACTGGACTAGCGGGAGGCCGGAACACCGGGGAGCTGTTTTTT.

The chain employs TRBV28 and TRBJ2-3; TRBD2 matches 15 bases. The germline V gene has CDR1 MDHEN and CDR2 SYDVKM. Trimming removed 6 bases from V and 0 bases from J; junction bases left unmatched: 1. The CDR3 has 16 amino acids. DNA of the CDR3: TGTGCCAGCAGGGGGACTAGCGGGAGGAGCACAGATACGCAGTATTTT. This gives the protein CASRGTSGRSTDTQYF.

This clonotype occurred a few times. This rearrangement joins TRBV13 to TRBJ2-3; D uncertain. CDR1 is PRHDT and CDR2 is FYEKMQ in the germline V gene (reference sequence). The CDR3 loop spans 13 amino acids. Trimming removed 5 bases at V and 8 bases at J, with 14 bases between. The CDR3 coding sequence is TGTGCCAGCAGCCCCGGGCTTCCAGGTACGCAGTATTTT. This translates into CASSPGLPGTQYF.

This clonotype was seen just once. As the CDR3 is not closed by the conserved phenylalanine or tryptophan, this likely results from a read error. The gene calls are TRBV25-1 and TRBJ2-3; D is perhaps TRBD2 (5 bases). Trimming stripped 1 base from V and 2 bases from J, with 7 bases between. Germline assignment: CDR1 MGHDK and CDR2 SYGVNS. The CDR3 has 14 residues. The CDR3 DNA reads as TGTGCCAGCAGTGAATTACGGGACACAGATACGCAGTATCTT. Translating gives CASSELRDTDTQYL.

The chain recombines TRBV19 with TRBJ2-7, with 7 bases fitting TRBD1. This CDR3 contains 14 residues. J gave up 3 bases and V 3 bases, and 5 bases lay outside the gene matches. Germline V gives CDR1 LNHDA, CDR2 SQIVND (reference sequence). The CDR3 DNA sequence: TGTGCCAGTAGTATCTTCACAGGGGACTACGAGCAGTACTTC. Its protein product is CASSIFTGDYEQYF.

There are many counts of this clonotype. This rearrangement joins TRBV28 to TRBJ2-3; D gene ambiguous. Germline V gene data show CDR1 as MDHEN and CDR2 as SYDVKM. With 5 bases removed from V and 7 bases from J, the gap between germline ends came to 7 bases. The CDR3 covers 11 residues. In nucleotides, the CDR3 is TGTGCCAGCAGTGCCCTTCATACGCAGTATTTT. Residues: CASSALHTQYF.

This chain connects TRBV7-2 to TRBJ2-3; 12 bases are shared with TRBD2. This CDR3 comprises 18 residues. The V gene's germline CDR1 is SGHTA and CDR2 FQGNSA. The junction had 6 bases not matched to a gene; V was cut back by 0 bases and J by 2 bases. CDR3 DNA: TGTGCCAGCAGCTTAGCCTCTAGCGGGAGGGCCCCCACAGATACGCAGTATTTT. Translated: CASSLASSGRAPTDTQYF.